This T cell receptor beta chain was recovered during a study of T cell responses to AZD1222 COVID-19 vaccine. J gave up 4 bases and V 7 bases, and 6 bases lay outside the gene matches. There are 14 residues in the CDR3. Germline CDR1 is SGHRS and CDR2 is YFSETQ. This clone appeared once. Its antigen is unidentified. Method: immunoSEQ multiplex PCR; TCRdb's copy keeps in-frame clones and lacks some. The sample records 190,000 or so clones, approximately 89% being singletons. Study-wide findings and caveats: Just a handful of people given AZD1222 tested seropositive at baseline.

Here the sequenced sample was peripheral blood, taken 28 days after the second AZD1222 dose. J is TRBJ2-1 and V is TRBV5-1; 9 positions match TRBD2. This clonotype was sampled from an adult who received the AZD1222 COVID-19 vaccine. In DNA form, the CDR3 reads TGCGCCAGCGGGGGGACTAGCCCTTACAATGAGCAGTTCTTC. Its protein product is CASGGTSPYNEQFF.